This T cell receptor beta chain came from a study of control samples from healthy donors and cancer patients. The method was immunoSEQ multiplex PCR; TCRdb's version includes in-frame clones alone and lacks a portion of them. This table holds roughly 130,000 clones, just under 95% found once. The CDR3 consists of 14 residues. CDR1 is LGHDT and CDR2 is YNNKEL in the germline V gene (reference sequence). V was pared by 1 base and J by 4 bases, with 10 bases between. This clonotype originated in a man between 60 and 75 years old with colorectal cancer. Material for sequencing was PBMCs. The gene calls are TRBV3-1 (or the pseudogene TRBV3-2) and TRBJ1-1; no clear D. Written as DNA, the CDR3 is TGTGCCAGCAGCCAAGCGGGCGTGAGCACTGAAGCTTTCTTT. Protein: CASSQAGVSTEAFF.